The 8 T cell receptor beta chains below were found in one sample sequenced in a study of tumor and adjacent non-tumor tissue in lung cancer. This sample's RNA came from whole unsorted tissue. The library came from three nested PCR rounds adapted from ARM-PCR protocols. Using its own MiXCR run on the multiplex PCR reads, TCRdb lists one record per CDR3 protein. Of about 93,000 distinct CDR3 sequences in the sample, around 59% are singletons; the top ten hold around 15%. Sequencing used lung tumor tissue. The receptors here all came from a man between 65 and 85 years old with non-small cell lung cancer.

The sample holds a few counts of this clonotype. At one end, the junction sequence differs from germline, possibly due to a read error. The V and J genes are TRBV11-2 and TRBJ2-3; no firm D call. The CDR3 loop spans 11 amino acids. CDR1 and CDR2 (germline): SGHAT, FQNNGV. CDR3 bases: TGTGACAGCAGAGTGGCAGATACGCAGTATTTT. It translates to CDSRVADTQYF.

This clonotype was seen just once. A much larger clonotype is one base distant, so this may be a read error. The rearrangement links TRBV28 to TRBJ2-1; D gene ambiguous. The CDR3 is 14 amino acids. V was pared by 8 bases and J by 9 bases, with 20 bases between. Per the germline V gene, CDR1 is MDHEN and CDR2 is SYDVKM. The CDR3 DNA is TGTGCCAGCCGACCCAGGACCCCCTCCGGTGAGCAGTTCTTC. Protein: CASRPRTPSGEQFF.

As concerns this clonotype: The germline gene is not matched at one end of the junction; a read error may be the cause. The chain carries TRBV11-2 and TRBJ2-7; D not resolved. There are 11 residues in the CDR3. The germline V gene has CDR1 SGHAT and CDR2 FQNNGV. The CDR3 nucleotides are TGTTCCAGCAGAGAACGTTACGAGCAGTACTTC. Its protein product is CSSRERYEQYF.

In the case of this clonotype: A junction boundary mismatches the germline segment, possibly from a read error. The rearrangement links TRBV6-1 to TRBJ2-6; D possibly corresponds to TRBD1 (6 bases). This CDR3 comprises 16 residues. Germline V gene data show CDR1 as MNHNS and CDR2 as SASEGT. The DNA for the CDR3 is TGTGCCAGCAGTGCCATGGACAGCTCTGGGGCCAACGTCCCGACTTTC. Translated, it gives CASSAMDSSGANVPTF.

For this clonotype: A read error may produce the germline difference seen at one junction end. The J gene is TRBJ1-6, the V gene TRBV4-2; D unclear. Germline V gives CDR1 LGHNA, CDR2 YNFKEQ. This CDR3 is 17 amino acids long. The CDR3 loop reads CASSPRGDGSYNSLLHF. CDR3 sequence (DNA): TGTGCCAGCAGCCCCCGCGGAGACGGCTCCTATAATTCACTCCTCCACTTT.

To note about this clonotype: At one end the junction does not follow the germline gene, possibly because of a read error. The V gene is TRBV6-6, the J gene TRBJ2-1; 8 bases line up with TRBD1. From germline, CDR1 is MNHNY and CDR2 SVGAGI (reference sequence). The CDR3 runs 14 residues. CDR3 DNA sequence: TGTGCCGGCAGTTTCTCCCACAGGGGGGATGAGCAGTTCTTC. It yields the protein CAGSFSHRGDEQFF.

This chain uses TRBV11-3 with TRBJ2-5; D is perhaps TRBD1 (6 bases). Germline V CDR1 and CDR2: SGHNT, YENEEA. The length of the CDR3 is 14 residues. V lost 11 bases to trimming and J lost 1 base, with 17 bases between them. CDR3 nucleotide sequence: TGTGCCGGGAGCTTACAGGGCCCCCAAGAGACCCAGTACTTC. Amino acid sequence: CAGSLQGPQETQYF.

This clonotype appeared once. This rearrangement joins TRBV20-1 to TRBJ2-1; 12 bases match TRBD2. CDR3 length: 17 residues. J was trimmed by 10 bases and V by 0 bases; bases with no gene match: 13. From germline, CDR1 is DFQATT and CDR2 SNEGSKA (reference sequence). CDR3 residues: CSARDSLAGGPTSEQFF. The DNA of the CDR3 is TGCAGTGCTAGAGATTCCCTAGCGGGAGGGCCTACGAGCGAGCAGTTCTTC.